This TCR beta chain was sequenced for a study of T cell responses to AZD1222 COVID-19 vaccine listed by TCRdb under 2021. In the study overall: AZD1222 recipients with second doses at about 4 weeks or about 12 weeks were pooled, because spike-specific TCR depth and breadth did not differ between schedules. A total of over 230 trial participants underwent TCR sequencing, of whom 200 to 220 received two doses of AZD1222 and 26 received two doses of the MenACWY control vaccine. Trial participants were enrolled into age subgroups of 18-55, 56-69 and 70-plus years, which contained around 150, 28 and 57 TCR-sequenced participants, respectively. Results the study describes overall, beyond this receptor: Conclusions about previously exposed vaccinees are limited because only six or seven AZD1222 recipients were SARS-CoV-2 seropositive at baseline. A significant rise in spike-specific TCR breadth and depth was observed after two AZD1222 doses relative to day 0 and relative to MenACWY recipients. The vaccine-associated CD4 TCRs covered the entire spike protein, and the dominant responses fell in regions 160-218 and 743-854. In the small 56-69-year group, the increase in depth fell short of significance, most likely because of low power. Most participants were white British and females outnumbered males, and the authors suggested that clonal diversity may have been underestimated. Because no samples from the day 14 peak response were available, repertoires could be characterized only after the peak T cell response. Nearly half of unique spike-specific TCRs reportedly recognized epitopes outside regions mutated in the B.1.351 and B.1.1.7 variants.

In the paper's terms, the time point label means: baseline before first vaccination. Vaccinee samples were obtained from the UK trials COV001 and COV002, which included a single-blind randomized controlled phase 2/3 trial of AZD1222 (ChAdOx1 nCoV-19) in healthy adults. For TCRbeta chain sequencing, PBMC samples were collected from trial participants at day 0 and at day 28 after the second dose. CDR1 is given as GTSNPN and CDR2 as SVGIG, both from the germline V gene (reference sequence). V lost 7 bases and J lost 9 bases, and the count of bases not matched to a germline gene is 19. Inclusive of the bounding cysteine and phenylalanine, the CDR3 is 16 residues long. Only CDR3 DNA remains: 48 bases, in frame from the first base. The CDR3 regions of human TCRbeta chains were subjected to immunosequencing. The paper's processing steps were these. TCRs in the repertoires were matched against a reference library of SARS-CoV-2-specific TCRs that had been generated with the MIRA antigen-specificity platform. Breadth was defined as the fraction of unique TCRs that were SARS-CoV-2-associated. Depth was defined as the fraction of total T cells that were SARS-CoV-2-associated. Using the MIRA data, each spike-specific TCR was mapped to the spike region that the TCR reacts to and placed in a CD4 or CD8 class. Log10-transformed breadth and depth values were compared by one-way ANOVA with Sidak's multiple comparisons tests. TCRdb took this table from immuneACCESS and kept in-frame rearrangements with V and J called. Such tables lack part of the clones; where checked against another copy, unresolved V genes explain under half of the gap, and the rest is unexplained. Clonal size and the V and J genes are those of that table, whereas D and trimming came from the DNA. In all, the sample holds about 170,000 clones, and around 90% of those were seen once. The ten largest clonotypes hold more than 1.5% of the sample.

This clone occurred once. Its binding antigen is unknown. No base quality values were provided; no much bigger clone lies one nucleotide off. This TCR was sampled from an adult in good health. The sequence is built from TRBV30 and TRBJ2-1, with 9 middle bases fitting TRBD2. Sequences were derived from peripheral blood, sampled on day 0 of AZD1222 vaccination. The CDR3 reads as follows: CAFQTTGTSIASEQFF. The DNA sequence follows: TGTGCCTTTCAAACTACCGGGACTAGCATCGCGAGTGAGCAGTTCTTC.